What follows describes a single T cell receptor beta chain. Its antigen is unidentified. The CDR3 contains 17 residues. Deletions cut 5 bases from V and 0 bases from J, with 17 bases between. Germline V gene lookup returns CDR1 MDHEN and CDR2 SYDVKM. This sample stems from a study of naive and memory T cell subsets. Both TRBC1 and TRBC2 were covered by a beta constant-region primer of two equimolar oligonucleotides. Nested alpha and beta constant-region primers with the SP2 primer drove four PCR rounds on ligated cDNA. TCRdb reprocessed the UMI-ligation and nested PCR reads via MiXCR and lists one record per CDR3 protein. The sample records about 120,000 distinct CDR3 sequences, roughly 32% being singletons. General observations from the study: In naive cells, over 95% of TCR sequences were seen only once.

Sequencing was performed on central memory CD4+ T cells from blood. This sequence originates from a human donor in good health. This rearrangement joins TRBV28 to TRBJ1-5, with D possibly being TRBD1 (6 bases). The CDR3 DNA reads as TGTGCCAGCAGTCAATACAGGGTATCTAGTAGCAATCAGCCCCAGCATTTT. This gives the protein CASSQYRVSSSNQPQHF.